The T cell receptor beta chain described here comes from a study of blood T cell repertoires in COVID-19. Study as a whole: There were acute and convalescent COVID-19 samples, and they came from the United States, Italy and Spain.

This CDR3 is 15 amino acids long. Germline loops: CDR1 SGHRS, CDR2 YFSETQ. V lost 4 bases and J lost 3, with 16 bases in between. Clinical histories supplied by participants themselves formed the basis of cohort assignment. The table came from immunoSEQ multiplex PCR; TCRdb's copy has only in-frame clones and leaves some out. The sample lists some 300,000 clones; 88% were seen once. This TCR derives from a woman aged 60 to 75 in a cohort exposed to, infected with or recovered from COVID-19 (not recorded which). Input material: PBMCs or T cells enriched from blood (not recorded which). J is TRBJ1-2 and V is TRBV5-1, with D perhaps matching TRBD1 (6 bases). CDR3 nucleotide sequence: TGCGCCAGCAGCATGGACGGACAGTCTCACTATGGCTACACCTTC. Its protein is CASSMDGQSHYGYTF.